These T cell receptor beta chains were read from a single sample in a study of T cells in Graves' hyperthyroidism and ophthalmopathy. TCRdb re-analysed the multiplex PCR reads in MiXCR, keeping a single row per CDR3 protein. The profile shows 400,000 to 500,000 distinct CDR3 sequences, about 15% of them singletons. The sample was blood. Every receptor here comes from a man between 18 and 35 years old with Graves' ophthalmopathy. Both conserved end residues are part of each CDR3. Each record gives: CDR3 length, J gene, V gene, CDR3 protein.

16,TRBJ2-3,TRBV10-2,CASRQPEGTSTDTQYF
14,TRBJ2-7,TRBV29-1,CSVEWSDPGYEQYF
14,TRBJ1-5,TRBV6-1,CASSFQGGNQPQHF
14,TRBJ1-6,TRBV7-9,CASNGGVRDSPLHF
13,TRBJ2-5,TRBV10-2,CASSEWHQETQYF
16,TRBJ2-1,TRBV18,CASSPPSPGAYNEQFF
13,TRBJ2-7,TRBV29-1,CSASGTGGDEQYF
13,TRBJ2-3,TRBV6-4,CASSDPGTDTQYF
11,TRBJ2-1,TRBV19,CASRKGNEQFF
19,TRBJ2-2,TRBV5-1,CASSFRRSGTGVGTGELFF
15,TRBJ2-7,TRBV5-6,CASTLAPWVVDEQYF
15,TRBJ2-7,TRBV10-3,CAISTDGENSYEQYF
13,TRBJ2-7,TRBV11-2,CASSSDRAYEQYF
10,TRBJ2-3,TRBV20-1,CSVSTDTQYF
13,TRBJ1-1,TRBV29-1,CSVEALANTEAFF
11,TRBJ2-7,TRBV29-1,CSVENSYEQYF
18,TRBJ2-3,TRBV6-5,CASSYLGLAGGTKDTQYF
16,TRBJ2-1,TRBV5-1,CASSDQGASSYNEQFF
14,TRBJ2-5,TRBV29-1,CSVESPRYQETQYF
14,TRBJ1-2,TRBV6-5,CASSYLGTGYGYTF
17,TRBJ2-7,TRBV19,CASSPTVHTTQVGEQYF
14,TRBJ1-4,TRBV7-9,CASSLTGLGEKLFF
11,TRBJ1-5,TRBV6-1,CASSHNQPQHF
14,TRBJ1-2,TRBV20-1,CSAPGQLGDYGYTF
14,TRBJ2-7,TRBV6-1,CASRASAVGYEQYF
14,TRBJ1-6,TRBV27,CASSLTGFGSPLHF
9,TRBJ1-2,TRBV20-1,CSVPWGYTF
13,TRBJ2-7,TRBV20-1,CSARDRGTYEQYF
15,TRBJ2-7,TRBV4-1,CASSQEGQGVNEQYF
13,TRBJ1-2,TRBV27,CASSLRPGYGYTF
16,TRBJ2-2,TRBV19,CASSIRGGPNTGELFF
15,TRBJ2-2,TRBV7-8,CASSLSGRATGELFF
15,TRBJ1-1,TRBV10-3,CAISELPGGRDEAFF
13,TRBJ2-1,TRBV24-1,CATRDRGYNEQFF
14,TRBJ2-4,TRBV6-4,CASSEGGQGYIQYF
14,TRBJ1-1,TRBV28,CASSSGQVNTEAFF
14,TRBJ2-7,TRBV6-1,CATQRDSPGYEQYF
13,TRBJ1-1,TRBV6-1,CASSKEWGTEAFF
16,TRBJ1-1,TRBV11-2,CASRIQTGPMNTEAFF
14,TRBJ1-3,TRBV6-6,CASSYREIGNTIYF
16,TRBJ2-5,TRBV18,CASSPPGLGAQETQYF
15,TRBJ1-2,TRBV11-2,CASSSLDRVGYGYTF
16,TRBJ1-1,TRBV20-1,CSARWDRVYLNTEAFF
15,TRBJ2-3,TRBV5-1,CASSLDRGNTDTQYF
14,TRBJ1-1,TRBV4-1,CASSPTLQNTEAFF
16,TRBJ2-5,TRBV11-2,CASSLGVGLAGETQYF
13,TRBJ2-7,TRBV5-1,CASSMGPTYEQYF
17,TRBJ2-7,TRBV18,CASSPESSGGVTYEQYF